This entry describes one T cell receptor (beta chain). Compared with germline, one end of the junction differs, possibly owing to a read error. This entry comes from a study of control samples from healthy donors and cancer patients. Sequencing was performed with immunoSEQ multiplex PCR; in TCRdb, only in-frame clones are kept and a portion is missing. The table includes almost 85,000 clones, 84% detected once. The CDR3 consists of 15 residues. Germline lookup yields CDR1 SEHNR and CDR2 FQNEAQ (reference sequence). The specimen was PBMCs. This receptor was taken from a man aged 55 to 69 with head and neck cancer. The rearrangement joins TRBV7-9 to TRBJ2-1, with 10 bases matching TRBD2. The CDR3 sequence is CASRLAGGQYNEQFF. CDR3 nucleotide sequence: TGTGCCAGCAGATTAGCGGGAGGTCAGTACAATGAGCAGTTCTTC.